This TCR beta chain came from a study of OX40 agonist ivuxolimab in advanced cancers. Study-wide results and caveats: Relative to CD4+ cells, CD8+ T cells on average had more expanded clones.

The germline gives CDR1 SGHRS, CDR2 YFSETQ. The V and J ends lost 2 bases and 2 bases respectively, with 7 bases between them. The CDR3 extends over 13 amino acids. The method was immunoSEQ multiplex PCR; TCRdb's version includes in-frame clones alone and lacks a portion of them. The sample yields approximately 74,000 clones, 75% to 95% seen once. Concerning this clone: The antigen remains unidentified.

Sample: CD4+ or CD8+ T cells sorted from blood, taken in a trial of the OX40 agonist ivuxolimab. The chain employs TRBV5-1 and TRBJ2-5; TRBD2 is a possible D gene (6 bases). The receptor comes from an adult with an advanced solid tumor such as melanoma, head and neck, liver or kidney cancer. The CDR3, as DNA: TGCGCCAGCAGCTTCGGGGGACAAGAGACCCAGTACTTC. It specifies CASSFGGQETQYF.